The 28 T cell receptor beta chains reported below all come from one sample, sequenced in a study of T cells after posttransplantation cyclophosphamide. Repertoires were generated with immunoSEQ multiplex PCR, while TCRdb's copy carries only in-frame clones and drops some. Listed for the sample are more than 30,000 clones, none seen a single time. The sequenced sample was PBMCs. The receptors originated from a girl aged 10 to 17 in good health, CMV-negative, and a related stem cell transplant donor.

This clone came up many times. V usage is TRBV9 and J usage is TRBJ1-1, with D tentatively TRBD1 (5 bases). CDR1 SGDLS and CDR2 YYNGEE come from the germline V gene. CDR3 size: 13 residues. The ends were cut back, 0 bases at V and 3 bases at J, with 6 bases in the middle. The chain's CDR3 is CASSVGGDTEAFF. The DNA for the CDR3 is TGTGCCAGCAGCGTAGGGGGGGACACTGAAGCTTTCTTT.

This clone was recorded many times. The chain uses TRBV7-9 and TRBJ1-6, with TRBD1 matching over 8 bases. The V and J ends lost 1 base and 10 bases, in that order; junction bases with no gene match: 6. The CDR3 extends over 15 amino acids. Germline-derived CDR1 and CDR2 are SEHNR and FQNEAQ (reference sequence). The CDR3 loop reads CASSLVQGGGSPLHF. The CDR3, as DNA: TGTGCCAGCAGCTTAGTACAGGGGGGAGGATCACCCCTCCACTTT.

This clone was detected many times. This chain joins TRBV4-1 and TRBJ1-1, with a weak D call TRBD1 (5 bases). The CDR3 has 15 residues. Germline CDR1 and CDR2: MGHRA and YSYEKL. V gave up 0 bases and J gave up 4 bases, with 12 bases separating them. CDR3 sequence reads: CASSQEDTGLTEAFF. As DNA, the CDR3 is TGCGCCAGCAGCCAAGAAGACACAGGCCTCACTGAAGCTTTCTTT.

This clone was counted many times. The V and J genes are TRBV5-1 and TRBJ2-6, with D unresolved. The V gene's germline CDR1 is SGHRS and CDR2 YFSETQ. The CDR3 is made up of 12 amino acids. V lost 0 bases to trimming and J lost 10 bases, with 5 bases between them. This chain's CDR3 is CASSLGQNVLTF. The CDR3 nucleotides are TGCGCCAGCAGCTTGGGGCAGAACGTCCTGACTTTC.

This clone was seen at least ten times. The CDR3 reads CASTLGLAGLNTGELFF. Written as DNA, the CDR3 is TGCGCCAGCACCCTAGGCCTAGCGGGATTAAACACCGGGGAGCTGTTTTTT. The chain joins TRBV5-1 to TRBJ2-2; 9 bases are shared with TRBD2. Losses at the gene ends were 6 bases for V and 2 bases for J; bases not matched to a gene: 11. Germline values: CDR1 SGHRS, CDR2 YFSETQ. The CDR3 contains 17 residues.

This clone was picked up many times. The rearrangement joins TRBV5-1 to TRBJ1-2; 8 bases are shared with TRBD1. The CDR3 is 14 residues long. V lost 2 bases to trimming and J lost 4 bases; unmatched junction nucleotides: 4. Per germline, CDR1 SGHRS and CDR2 YFSETQ. Here the CDR3 DNA reads TGCGCCAGCAGCTTACAGGGGGAGGGCTATGGCTACACCTTC. Amino acid sequence: CASSLQGEGYGYTF.

The genes are TRBV5-6 and TRBJ1-2, with D unclear. Trimming took 1 base from V and 1 from J, leaving 8 bases between them. CDR1 is SGHDT, CDR2 YYEEEE, per germline. This CDR3 is built from 14 residues. CDR3 loop: CASSLSEGNYGYTF. In nucleotides, the CDR3 is TGTGCCAGCAGCTTGAGCGAGGGTAACTATGGCTACACCTTC.

This clone was recorded many times. This chain connects TRBV7-3 to TRBJ1-1, with TRBD1 identical over 9 bases. This CDR3 is 15 amino acids long. Trimming removed 5 bases from V and 1 base from J; junction bases left unmatched: 5. Germline CDR1 reads SGHTA; CDR2 reads FQGTGA. The chain's CDR3 is CASSPTGGGNTEAFF. CDR3 DNA sequence: TGTGCCAGCAGCCCAACAGGGGGCGGGAACACTGAAGCTTTCTTT.

This clone was recorded at least ten times. The gene calls are TRBV5-1 and TRBJ2-2; TRBD1 aligns across 7 bases. The V segment lost 7 bases and the J segment 9 bases; nucleotides outside the gene matches: 6. The CDR3 has 12 amino acids. Germline CDR1 and CDR2: SGHRS and YFSETQ. Here the CDR3 reads CASSNRGRELFF. The CDR3 DNA is TGCGCCAGCTCAAACAGGGGCCGGGAGCTGTTTTTT. Full variable domain (outside the CDR3, taken from reference TRBV5-1 and TRBJ2-2): KAGVTQTPRYLIKTRGQQVTLSCSPISGHRSVSWYQQTPGQGLQFLFEYFSETQRNKGNFPGRFSGRQFSNSRSEMNVSTLELGDSALYLCASSNRGRELFFGEGSRLTVL.

This clone was seen at least ten times. The chain is built from TRBV28 and TRBJ2-2; possibly TRBD2 for D (6 bases). This CDR3 has 14 amino acids. V lost 8 bases and J 0 bases, leaving 10 bases between the germline ends. The germline V gene has CDR1 MDHEN and CDR2 SYDVKM. DNA of the CDR3: TGTGCCAGCGGGGGACTGGCGAACACCGGGGAGCTGTTTTTT. It yields the protein CASGGLANTGELFF.

This clone was detected ten times or more. The chain has TRBV6-6 and TRBJ2-4, with D perhaps matching TRBD1 (6 bases). Deletions cut 2 bases from V and 3 bases from J, with 14 bases between. The CDR3 contains 16 residues. CDR1 and CDR2 from the germline V gene are MNHNY and SVGAGI (reference sequence). The CDR3 DNA reads as TGTGCCAGCAGTTACCTCAGGGGTGGTGGCAAAAACATTCAGTACTTC. This encodes CASSYLRGGGKNIQYF.

This clone has at least ten counts. The chain recombines TRBV28 with TRBJ1-2; D is perhaps TRBD1 (5 bases). The germline V gene encodes CDR1 MDHEN and CDR2 SYDVKM. This CDR3 contains 16 residues. V lost 6 bases, J lost 4 bases, and 21 bases lay in between. Written as DNA, the CDR3 is TGTGCCAGCAGCCCCCATACCTTGACAGCCCGCTATGGCTACACCTTC. Residues: CASSPHTLTARYGYTF.

This clone was seen ten or more times. J is TRBJ2-7 and V is TRBV6-5, with D tentatively TRBD1 (6 bases). The V end was cut by 5 bases, the J end by 1 base, with 12 bases between. Germline CDR1 reads MNHEY; CDR2 reads SVGAGI. CDR3 size: 14 residues. CDR3 bases: TGTGCCAGCAGTCGATCGACAGGTTCCTACGAGCAGTACTTC. Its translation is CASSRSTGSYEQYF.

This clone was seen ten or more times. V usage is TRBV27 and J usage is TRBJ1-5, with TRBD1 identical over 7 bases. This CDR3 is 13 amino acids long. Germline CDR1 MNHEY, CDR2 SMNVEV (reference sequence). Losses at the gene ends were 6 bases for V and 4 bases for J; bases not matched to a gene: 3. The CDR3 loop reads CASSHRGNQPQHF. CDR3 DNA sequence: TGTGCCAGCAGCCACAGGGGTAATCAGCCCCAGCATTTT.

This clone was detected ten times or more. This chain joins TRBV7-6 and TRBJ2-4; a weak D match, TRBD2 (5 bases). Germline V lookup: CDR1 SGHVS, CDR2 FNYEAQ. With 1 base removed from V and 0 bases from J, the gap between germline ends came to 13 bases. This CDR3 has 17 residues. The CDR3 is CASSLEGGGLAKNIQYF. CDR3 DNA sequence: TGTGCCAGCAGCTTAGAAGGAGGCGGGCTAGCCAAAAACATTCAGTACTTC.

The sample holds many counts of this clone. The J gene is TRBJ2-5, the V gene TRBV4-2; perhaps TRBD2 as D (6 bases). Trimming took 3 bases from V and 3 from J, leaving 14 bases between them. The CDR3 covers 15 residues. In germline, CDR1 is LGHNA, CDR2 YNFKEQ. The CDR3 reads CASSQGNSGEETQYF. The DNA for the CDR3 is TGTGCCAGCAGCCAGGGGAATTCGGGGGAAGAGACCCAGTACTTC.

This clone appeared many times. The DNA of the CDR3 is TGTGCCAGCAGCTTTATAGGGGTTTTGAACACTGAAGCTTTCTTT. Its translation is CASSFIGVLNTEAFF. This rearrangement joins TRBV5-4 to TRBJ1-1; D may be TRBD1 (5 bases). CDR1 and CDR2 (germline): SGHNT, YYREEE (reference sequence). V gave up 2 bases and J gave up 0 bases, with 11 bases separating them. This CDR3 is built from 15 residues.

This clone has ten or more counts. The chain combines TRBV6-1 with TRBJ1-4; weak D call: TRBD1 (5 bases). The CDR3 contains 14 residues. V was pared by 6 bases and J by 3 bases, with 11 bases between. CDR1 and CDR2 from the germline V gene are MNHNS and SASEGT. DNA of the CDR3: TGTGCCAGCAGGGAGGGGCAATCTAATGAAAAACTGTTTTTT. Translated, it gives CASREGQSNEKLFF.

V and J are TRBV7-2 and TRBJ2-3; D perhaps matches TRBD2 (6 bases). CDR3 length: 14 residues. Germline values: CDR1 SGHTA, CDR2 FQGNSA. Between the trimmed V and J ends, which lost 5 bases and 6 bases, there was a span of 15 bases. CDR3 loop: CASSLRGSGDTQYF. CDR3 in DNA: TGTGCCAGCAGCCTCCGGGGTAGCGGCGATACGCAGTATTTT.

This clone has just a few counts. The V and J genes are TRBV18 and TRBJ1-1; D remains ambiguous. This CDR3 is 13 amino acids long. V was clipped by 10 bases and J by 3 bases, with 15 bases between them. Germline V gene lookup returns CDR1 KGHSH and CDR2 LQKENI. The CDR3 coding sequence is TGTGCCACGGGGAGGAACCAGGACACTGAAGCTTTCTTT. Amino acid sequence: CATGRNQDTEAFF.

This clone was recorded at least ten times. This chain links TRBV19 with TRBJ2-1; 7 bases fit TRBD2. This CDR3 has 15 amino acids. The junction had 4 bases not matched to a gene; V was cut back by 1 base and J by 4 bases. Germline CDR1 is LNHDA and CDR2 is SQIVND (reference sequence). CDR3 nucleotide sequence: TGTGCCAGTAGTATAGGTCGGGGGGTGTACAATGAGCAGTTCTTC. This gives the protein CASSIGRGVYNEQFF.

The chain combines TRBV4-2 with TRBJ2-5; weak D call: TRBD1 (6 bases). The end of the DNA fits TRBJ2-7 better, so the J call may be wrong. From germline, CDR1 is LGHNA and CDR2 YNFKEQ. This CDR3 spans 15 amino acids. For the CDR3, the DNA is TGTGCCAGCAGCCAAAGCCTCGACAGGCTCTACGAGCAGTACTTC. This encodes CASSQSLDRLYEQYF.

This clone was seen many times. The V and J genes are TRBV5-1 and TRBJ1-5; 7 nucleotides agree with TRBD1. The V segment lost 4 bases and the J segment 0 bases; nucleotides outside the gene matches: 13. CDR1 is SGHRS and CDR2 is YFSETQ in the germline V gene. The CDR3 spans 18 residues. The chain's CDR3 is CASSPRDRYLYSNQPQHF. DNA of the CDR3: TGCGCCAGCAGCCCCCGGGACAGATACTTATATAGCAATCAGCCCCAGCATTTT. The full variable domain, completed using reference TRBV5-1 and TRBJ1-5, is KAGVTQTPRYLIKTRGQQVTLSCSPISGHRSVSWYQQTPGQGLQFLFEYFSETQRNKGNFPGRFSGRQFSNSRSEMNVSTLELGDSALYLCASSPRDRYLYSNQPQHFGDGTRLSIL.

There are many counts of this clone. V and J are TRBV7-2 and TRBJ1-4; possibly TRBD1 for D (5 bases). V shed 5 bases and J shed 10 bases, with 20 bases lying between them. The germline V gene encodes CDR1 SGHTA and CDR2 FQGNSA. CDR3 size: 15 residues. CDR3 sequence: CASSPAAAGGVKLFF. CDR3 sequence (DNA): TGTGCCAGCAGCCCCGCTGCGGCCGGGGGAGTAAAACTGTTTTTT.

Ten or more counts support this clone. The CDR3 is CASSQGNRKNEKLFF. The DNA for the CDR3 is TGTGCCAGCAGCCAAGGGAACAGAAAAAATGAAAAACTGTTTTTT. The chain has TRBV4-2 and TRBJ1-4; unclear D gene. Per germline, CDR1 LGHNA and CDR2 YNFKEQ. The CDR3 runs to 15 residues. V shed 1 base and J shed 5 bases, with 11 bases lying between them.

This clone was observed at least ten times. The chain has TRBV4-3 and TRBJ2-2; 10 bases are shared with TRBD2. Germline V gene sequence: CDR1 LGHNA, CDR2 YSLEER. The CDR3 is 14 residues long. V trimming: 4 bases; J trimming: 9 bases; junction bases outside the gene matches: 5. The CDR3 nucleotides read TGCGCCAGCAGCCCCGATAGCGGGAGGAGGGAGCTGTTTTTT. Protein sequence: CASSPDSGRRELFF.

This clone was counted a few times. The V gene is TRBV5-1, the J gene TRBJ2-5, with D possibly matching TRBD1 (5 bases). The J call may be in error: the DNA end matches TRBJ2-7 better. Per the germline V gene, CDR1 is SGHRS and CDR2 is YFSETQ. This CDR3 comprises 14 residues. CDR3 protein: CASSLEFRVREQYF. For the CDR3, the DNA is TGCGCCAGCAGCTTGGAGTTCAGGGTCCGCGAGCAGTACTTC.

V and J are TRBV7-2 and TRBJ2-7; maybe TRBD2 (5 bases). V was clipped by 1 base and J by 5 bases, with 15 bases between them. The CDR3 is 15 residues long. Germline loops: CDR1 SGHTA, CDR2 FQGNSA. CDR3 nucleotide sequence: TGTGCCAGCAGCTTAGTAAGGGTCGGGGTCCACGAGCAGTACTTC. Its translation: CASSLVRVGVHEQYF.